Detailed here is one T cell receptor beta chain. This clonotype was recorded many times. The target of this receptor is not known. There are no base qualities to consult, and no much larger clone falls within one base. The TCR beta CDR3 regions were amplified from the RNA transcripts. A first-round RT-PCR of the TCR CDR3 used the HTBI primer set with the Qiagen OneStep RT-PCR kit. The libraries were constructed in a second round of multiplex PCR and then size-selected and purified. Libraries were sequenced paired-end with 100 bp reads on an Illumina HiSeq2000. The authors processed their data as follows. SOAPnuke was used to process the raw data, with reads discarded if the reads contained adapters or uncalled bases, had a mean Phred below 15, or lacked an exact constant-primer or identifier match. COPE v1.2.5 was used to merge the high-quality paired reads, and each unique nucleotide sequence was defined as a clonotype. MiTCR v1.1 was used to align the clonotypes against IMGT TRBV, TRBD and TRBJ reference segments. Only V-J combinations with frequency above 0.0001, covering about 99% of repertoires, were analysed. The TCS score was defined as F50 (clonal expansion) divided by E x V (chaos), with BLOSUM62-based TCRdist calculated between CDR3 peptides within each V-J. Welch's t-statistics and random forest reduced approximately 520 V-J features to 13, which were used in a naive Bayes classifier (R e1071). In-frame beta chains were kept once TCRdb had trimmed the public reads at Q25 with fastp and called clones with MiXCR. A single entry per CDR3 protein holds the most common genes and DNA from its merged rows. These V and J calls derive from TCRdb rather than the authors' analysis. The sample profile shows approximately 690,000 distinct CDR3 sequences; about 15% of them were found once. The ten biggest clones cover roughly an eighth of the sample.

This sample is part of a study of T cells in Graves' hyperthyroidism and ophthalmopathy (dated by TCRdb to between 2018 and 2021). Broadly, across the study: Peripheral blood samples were taken at the time of initial diagnosis, prior to any treatment. To identify TCR V-J signatures that set the groups apart, the researchers used a discovery cohort of about a hundred patients, made up of 43 with Graves' ophthalmopathy and 57 with stable Graves' hyperthyroidism. An independent validation cohort of some 18 hyperthyroidism patients and 17 patients who later progressed to ophthalmopathy tested prospective prediction of ophthalmopathy. For training and testing, the 95 to 100 patients in the discovery cohort were randomly divided in a 7:3 ratio. In more than 5 Graves' hyperthyroidism patients, the study also compared T-cell repertoires from thyroid tissue with T-cell repertoires from blood. After sampling, hyperthyroidism patients received methimazole starting at 30 mg daily, and ophthalmopathy patients received high-dose intravenous methylprednisolone. The paper reports TCR Vbeta CDR3 sequencing of approximately 140 peripheral blood samples: under 45 ophthalmopathy, approximately 74 hyperthyroidism and around 17 progressor patients.

Ophthalmopathy patients had moderately to severely active disease, with a Clinical Activity Score of 3 or more, a NOSPECS grade of 4 or more, and a disease duration of less than 3 months. Patients with uncontrolled infections, other autoimmune diseases, pregnancy or lactation were excluded. Diagnoses relied on clinical symptoms, serum thyroxine and TRAb, thyroid ultrasound and orbital computed tomography. Ficoll-Paque density gradient centrifugation was used to isolate PBMCs from around 10 ml of fresh peripheral blood. Total RNA was extracted using Trizol reagent, and RNA quality was assessed on an Agilent 2100 Bioanalyzer. For CDR1 and CDR2, the germline V gene lists MDHEN and SYDVKM. The germline V end is reduced by 10 bases and the J end by 2 bases; junction bases left unmatched: 10. The CDR3 measures 14 amino acids from cysteine to phenylalanine. The CDR3 DNA has 42 bases and is translated from base 1.

General findings and caveats noted by the study authors: Blood samples also contained most of the expanded thyroid clonotypes (frequency above 0.001), which suggests that blood repertoires may reflect thyroid immune responses. In cross-validation, a model built on a 13 V-J signature told ophthalmopathy apart from stable hyperthyroidism with 85% to 90% sensitivity and roughly 81% specificity, and in testing the same model reached 80%/75%. During validation, the model predicted progression to ophthalmopathy a median of around 7 months ahead of onset, with almost 71% sensitivity and 72.22% specificity. Sample size was not statistically predetermined, and investigators were not blinded to group allocation.

The clonotype originates from a woman between 50 and 59 years old with Graves' ophthalmopathy. In this chain, TRBV28 is recombined with TRBJ2-5, with 7 bases matching TRBD2. Sequenced input: blood. The CDR3 protein sequence reads: CATHRGLPQETQYF. The bases are TGTGCCACTCATAGGGGACTACCACAAGAGACCCAGTACTTC.